A single sample gave rise to the 5 T cell receptor beta chains below, sequenced in a study of cytomegalovirus exposure and HLA in healthy donors. Researchers ran the PCR with 60 Vbeta and 13 Jbeta primers. Using immunoSEQ multiplex PCR, the repertoire was profiled, and TCRdb retains in-frame clones only, with some absent. The sample lists 170,000 or so clones; 77% were seen once. Sequences were obtained from PBMCs. Every receptor here comes from a woman aged 25 to 39 in good health and CMV-seronegative.

The chain couples TRBV5-1 to TRBJ2-7; 7 nucleotides match TRBD1. Trimming removed 2 bases from V and 2 bases from J; junction bases left unmatched: 7. The CDR3 spans 15 residues. Germline V gives CDR1 SGHRS, CDR2 YFSETQ. CDR3 residues: CASSFERDSAYEQYF. For the CDR3, the DNA is TGCGCCAGCAGCTTCGAACGGGACAGCGCCTACGAGCAGTACTTC. The variable domain in full, with the rest retrieved from reference TRBV5-1 and TRBJ2-7, is KAGVTQTPRYLIKTRGQQVTLSCSPISGHRSVSWYQQTPGQGLQFLFEYFSETQRNKGNFPGRFSGRQFSNSRSEMNVSTLELGDSALYLCASSFERDSAYEQYFGPGTRLTVT.

The chain combines TRBV5-1 with TRBJ2-2; D is unclear. The germline V and J ends were trimmed by 3 bases and 6 bases, with 12 bases remaining between them. CDR3 size: 14 residues. In germline, CDR1 is SGHRS, CDR2 YFSETQ. The CDR3 DNA follows: TGCGCCAGCAGCTCATCAGAGAGGTCCGGGGAGCTGTTTTTT. This codes for CASSSSERSGELFF. Supplemented by reference TRBV5-1 and TRBJ2-2, the full variable domain reads KAGVTQTPRYLIKTRGQQVTLSCSPISGHRSVSWYQQTPGQGLQFLFEYFSETQRNKGNFPGRFSGRQFSNSRSEMNVSTLELGDSALYLCASSSSERSGELFFGEGSRLTVL.

V and J are TRBV25-1 and TRBJ2-3, with 7 bases that match TRBD1. Looked up from germline, CDR1 is MGHDK and CDR2 is SYGVNS. The CDR3 is 13 amino acids. This CDR3 reads CGTRDSSTDTQYF. CDR3 in DNA: TGTGGTACTCGGGACAGTAGCACAGATACGCAGTATTTT.

The CDR3 loop is CASGFGGGGMNTGELFF. DNA of the CDR3: TGTGCTAGTGGTTTTGGTGGGGGGGGGATGAACACCGGGGAGCTGTTTTTT. This rearrangement joins TRBV12-5 to TRBJ2-2; TRBD2 agrees at 7 bases. V lost 3 bases, J lost 1 base, and 8 bases stayed unmatched. Germline V lookup: CDR1 LGHNT, CDR2 FRNRAP. The CDR3 runs 17 residues.

This rearrangement joins TRBV29-1 to TRBJ1-2, with 9 bases aligning to TRBD1. The CDR3 is made up of 13 amino acids. The germline V gene has CDR1 SQVTM and CDR2 ANQGSEA. Germline trimming cut 7 bases from V and 1 base from J; bases unmatched to any gene: 4. CDR3 coding DNA: TGCAGCGCCGGGGGACAGGGTAACTATGGCTACACCTTC. Encoded protein: CSAGGQGNYGYTF.